This T cell receptor (beta chain) was found in a study of T cell changes during pregnancy in multiple sclerosis. Here immunoSEQ multiplex PCR was the method, and the copy in TCRdb shows in-frame clones only, minus some. The sample holds some 64,000 clones, about 90% seen once. The CDR3 length is 15 residues. From germline, CDR1 is GTSNPN and CDR2 SVGIG (reference sequence). V was shortened by 0 bases and J by 0 bases, with 9 bases between the two germline ends. The sample in question was peripheral blood, obtained in the first trimester of pregnancy. V and J are TRBV30 and TRBJ1-5; no reliable D call. This receptor was taken from a female donor in good health, enrolled as a control in a pregnancy study. CDR3 sequence reads: CAWSVGGASNQPQHF. In nucleotides, the CDR3 is TGTGCCTGGAGTGTAGGCGGAGCTAGCAATCAGCCCCAGCATTTT.